These T cell receptor beta chains were read from a single sample in a study of blood T cell repertoires in COVID-19. Clones were sequenced by immunoSEQ multiplex PCR, and TCRdb holds only the in-frame ones, with some missing. The sample yields over 120,000 clones, approximately 84% seen once. Sequencing used peripheral blood. The source of these receptors is a woman aged 55-69 years with acute or convalescent COVID-19. Both conserved end residues are part of each CDR3. Fields, in order: J gene, D gene, clone size, V gene, CDR3 DNA, CDR3 protein. D genes are given only for firm matches. Not all rows give a size; the values are once, few, many and, for expanded clones, a class.

j_gene: TRBJ2-1
d_gene: .
abundance: once
v_gene: TRBV2
CDR3nt: TGTGCCAGCAGTGGCGTGAGCTCCTACAATGAGCAGTTCTTC
CDR3aa: CASSGVSSYNEQFF

j_gene: TRBJ2-7
d_gene: TRBD2
abundance: few
v_gene: TRBV5-1
CDR3nt: TGCGCCAGCAGCCCCTTGACTAGCGGGAGCAACGAGCAGTACTTC
CDR3aa: CASSPLTSGSNEQYF

j_gene: TRBJ1-1
d_gene: .
abundance: .
v_gene: TRBV11-1
CDR3nt: TGTGCCAGCAGCTCCACTGGGGGCCGCATGAACACTGAAGCTTTCTTT
CDR3aa: CASSSTGGRMNTEAFF

j_gene: TRBJ2-7
d_gene: TRBD2
abundance: .
v_gene: TRBV27
CDR3nt: TGTGCCAGCAGCCGGGGACTAGCGGGAGACGAGCAGTACTTC
CDR3aa: CASSRGLAGDEQYF

j_gene: TRBJ2-3
d_gene: .
abundance: .
v_gene: TRBV1
CDR3nt: TGCACCAGCAGCCAAAAGCCAGCGGGAGGGCTCTCGGCCGCAGATACGCAGTATTTT
CDR3aa: CTSSQKPAGGLSAADTQYF

j_gene: TRBJ1-3
d_gene: .
abundance: .
v_gene: TRBV2
CDR3nt: TGTGCCAGCAGTGAACGTCGCTTGGCACCTGGAAACACCATATATTTT
CDR3aa: CASSERRLAPGNTIYF

j_gene: TRBJ2-6
d_gene: .
abundance: few
v_gene: TRBV5-4
CDR3nt: TGTGCCAGCAGCTTGGCCTTAGCGTCTGGGGCCAACGTCCTGACTTTC
CDR3aa: CASSLALASGANVLTF

j_gene: TRBJ2-7
d_gene: TRBD2
abundance: .
v_gene: TRBV5-6
CDR3nt: TGTGCCAGCAGCTTCACACCAGCGGGAGGGATAGATGAGCAGTACTTC
CDR3aa: CASSFTPAGGIDEQYF

j_gene: TRBJ2-1
d_gene: TRBD2
abundance: .
v_gene: TRBV5-1
CDR3nt: TGCGCCAGCAGCTTGGGGAGTAGCGGGACTTACAATGAGCAGTTCTTC
CDR3aa: CASSLGSSGTYNEQFF

j_gene: TRBJ2-5
d_gene: .
abundance: .
v_gene: TRBV28
CDR3nt: TGTGCCAGCAGTTTACAGCAAGAGACCCAGTACTTC
CDR3aa: CASSLQQETQYF

j_gene: TRBJ2-3
d_gene: .
abundance: .
v_gene: TRBV4-1
CDR3nt: TGCGCCAGCAGCCAAAGGACTAGCACAGATACGCAGTATTTT
CDR3aa: CASSQRTSTDTQYF